This is a list of T cell receptor beta chains from one sample in a study of T-cell memory formation after mild COVID-19. TCRdb used MiXCR to reprocess the 5' RACE reads, holding one entry per CDR3 protein. The sample holds more than 80,000 distinct CDR3 sequences, 15% to 20% seen once. The sequenced material came from PBMCs or a T cell subset sorted from them (not recorded which). The receptor source for this set is an adult woman who had mild COVID-19 (a few samples of this study predate the infection). Cell type and time point are not known. Each CDR3 is given without its conserved first and last residue. D genes are given only for firm matches.

j_call d_call v_call cdr3_aa
TRBJ2-5 NA TRBV7-8 ASSPSEETQY
TRBJ2-1 NA TRBV12-3/TRBV12-4 ATPERPGYNEQF
TRBJ1-4 TRBD1 TRBV11-2 ASSHRGLTNEKLF
TRBJ2-3 TRBD2 TRBV20-1 SARDPLAGPRGSTDTQY
TRBJ2-1 NA TRBV6-5 ASSPGGGDEQF
TRBJ2-5 TRBD1 TRBV20-1 SAPSRDRQETQY
TRBJ2-1 NA TRBV24-1 ATSDRRRQGYGYEQF
TRBJ1-1 NA TRBV7-9 ASSLGSGREAF
TRBJ2-7 NA TRBV20-1 SAAGTSYEQY
TRBJ2-1 NA TRBV5-1 ASSLDTARNEQF
TRBJ2-1 TRBD2 TRBV7-6 ASSPGLAGGPYNEQF
TRBJ2-7 NA TRBV7-9 ASSSRVGNSYEQY
TRBJ1-2 NA TRBV9 ASSVRTEDANYGYT
TRBJ2-7 TRBD2 TRBV20-1 SARKTSGYEQY
TRBJ1-3 TRBD1 TRBV6-6 ASSPGQGGNTIY
TRBJ1-1 NA TRBV12-3/TRBV12-4 ASSPRDGNTEAF
TRBJ2-2 NA TRBV13 ASSPRDTNNGELF
TRBJ2-7 NA TRBV12-3/TRBV12-4 ASSGHGSGDYEQY
TRBJ2-7 TRBD2 TRBV5-6 ASSFTSDSYEQY
TRBJ2-1 NA TRBV27 ASSLGGQEQF
TRBJ2-3 NA TRBV4-1 ASSRVGGTDTQY
TRBJ2-3 NA TRBV7-2 ASSGPVEADTQY
TRBJ2-3 TRBD1 TRBV5-1 ASRFGTGTDTQY
TRBJ2-5 NA TRBV12-3/TRBV12-4 ASWGLEETQY
TRBJ2-7 NA TRBV7-9 ASSFSGGEGYEQY
TRBJ1-2 NA TRBV7-8 ASTPDRGDYGYT
TRBJ2-7 NA TRBV4-2 ASSQDTGYLPEQY
TRBJ2-7 NA TRBV7-2 ASSLETWCADEQY
TRBJ2-1 NA TRBV20-1 SASTGRDYNEQF
TRBJ2-3 NA TRBV19 ASSISTALVADTQY
TRBJ2-7 TRBD2 TRBV4-1 ASSLAGGDYEQY
TRBJ2-7 TRBD2 TRBV20-1 SAREMRGSGMYEQY
TRBJ2-5 NA TRBV28 ASRGTYRETQY
TRBJ2-7 NA TRBV6-2/TRBV6-3 ASSYSRGPWGEQY